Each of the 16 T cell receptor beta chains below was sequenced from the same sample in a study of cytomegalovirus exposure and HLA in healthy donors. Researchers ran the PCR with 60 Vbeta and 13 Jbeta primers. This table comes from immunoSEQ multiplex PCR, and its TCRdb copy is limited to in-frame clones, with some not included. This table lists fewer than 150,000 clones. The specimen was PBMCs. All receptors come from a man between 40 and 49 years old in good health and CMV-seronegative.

The DNA of the CDR3 is TGTGCCAGCAGCCGACAGGGGATAGGCACAGATACGCAGTATTTT. Translated, it gives CASSRQGIGTDTQYF. The rearrangement uses TRBV27 and TRBJ2-3, with TRBD1 matching 8 bases. Germline CDR1 reads MNHEY; CDR2 reads SMNVEV (reference sequence). The CDR3 is 15 amino acids. After removal of 6 bases from V and 1 base from J, the junction contained 6 bases not matched to a gene.

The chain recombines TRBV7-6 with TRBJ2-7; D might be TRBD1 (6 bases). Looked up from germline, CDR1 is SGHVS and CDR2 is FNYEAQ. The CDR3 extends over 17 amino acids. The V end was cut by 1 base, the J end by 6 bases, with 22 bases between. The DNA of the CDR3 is TGTGCCAGCAGCTTAGGGGGACAAGCCCGCAGAAACTCCGAGCAGTACTTC. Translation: CASSLGGQARRNSEQYF.

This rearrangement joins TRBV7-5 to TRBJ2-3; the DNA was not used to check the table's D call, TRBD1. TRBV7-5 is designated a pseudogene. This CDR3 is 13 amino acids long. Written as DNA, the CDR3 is TGTGTCAGAAGCTTAGGGGACAGGTTAGCGCAGTATTTT. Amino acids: CVRSLGDRLAQYF.

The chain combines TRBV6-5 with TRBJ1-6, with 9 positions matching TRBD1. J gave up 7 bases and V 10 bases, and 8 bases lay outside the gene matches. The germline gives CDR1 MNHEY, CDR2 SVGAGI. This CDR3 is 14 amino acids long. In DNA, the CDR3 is TGTGCCATCTCCCCGGACAGGGGAAATTCACCCCTCCACTTT. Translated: CAISPDRGNSPLHF.

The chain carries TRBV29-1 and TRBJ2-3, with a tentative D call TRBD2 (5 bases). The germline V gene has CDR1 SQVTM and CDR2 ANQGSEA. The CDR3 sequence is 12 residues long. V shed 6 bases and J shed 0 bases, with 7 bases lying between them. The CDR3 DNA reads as TGCAGCGTAGGACTTAGCACAGATACGCAGTATTTT. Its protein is CSVGLSTDTQYF.

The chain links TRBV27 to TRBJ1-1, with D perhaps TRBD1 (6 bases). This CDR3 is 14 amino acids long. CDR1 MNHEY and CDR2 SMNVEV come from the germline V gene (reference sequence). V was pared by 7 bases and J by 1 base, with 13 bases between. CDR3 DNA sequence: TGTGCCAGCAACCAACAGGGTCCGAACACTGAAGCTTTCTTT. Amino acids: CASNQQGPNTEAFF.

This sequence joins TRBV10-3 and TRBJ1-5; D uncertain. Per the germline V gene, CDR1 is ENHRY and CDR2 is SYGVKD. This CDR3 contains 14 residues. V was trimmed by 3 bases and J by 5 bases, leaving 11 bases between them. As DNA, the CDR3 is TGTGCCATCAGTGACGAGGGTCAATATCAGCCCCAGCATTTT. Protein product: CAISDEGQYQPQHF.

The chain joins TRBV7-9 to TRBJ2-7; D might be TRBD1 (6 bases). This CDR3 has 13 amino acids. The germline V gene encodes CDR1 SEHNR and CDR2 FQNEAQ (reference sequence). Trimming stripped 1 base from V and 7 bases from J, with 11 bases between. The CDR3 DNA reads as TGTGCCAGCAGCTTAGGAAACAGGGTAGAGCAGTACTTC. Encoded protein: CASSLGNRVEQYF.

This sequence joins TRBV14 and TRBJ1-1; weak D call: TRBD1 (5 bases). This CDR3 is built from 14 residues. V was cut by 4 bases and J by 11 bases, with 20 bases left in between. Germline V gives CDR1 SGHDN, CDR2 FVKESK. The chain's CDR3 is CASSPRRSGDVAFF. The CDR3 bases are TGTGCCAGCAGCCCTAGGAGGTCGGGGGACGTTGCTTTCTTT.

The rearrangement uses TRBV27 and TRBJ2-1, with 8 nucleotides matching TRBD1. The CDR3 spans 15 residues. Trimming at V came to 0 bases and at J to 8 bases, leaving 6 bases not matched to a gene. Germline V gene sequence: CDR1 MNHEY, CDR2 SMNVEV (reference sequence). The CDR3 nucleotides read TGTGCCAGCAGTTTATCTCGACAGGGGAAGGATGAGCAGTTCTTC. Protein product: CASSLSRQGKDEQFF.

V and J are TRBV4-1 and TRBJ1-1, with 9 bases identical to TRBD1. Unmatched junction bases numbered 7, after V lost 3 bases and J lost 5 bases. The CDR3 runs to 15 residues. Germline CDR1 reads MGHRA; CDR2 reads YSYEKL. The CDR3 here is CASSHPGQGGTEAFF. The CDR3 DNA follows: TGCGCCAGCAGCCACCCGGGACAGGGCGGTACTGAAGCTTTCTTT.

In DNA, the CDR3 is TGTGCCAGCAGTGACCTCAAGACAGGCAAGGTTGGCTACACCTTC. Residues: CASSDLKTGKVGYTF. The rearrangement uses TRBV28 and TRBJ1-2; D is possibly TRBD1 (6 bases). V lost 5 bases and J 7 bases, leaving 20 bases between the germline ends. The CDR3 covers 15 residues. Germline V gene lookup returns CDR1 MDHEN and CDR2 SYDVKM.

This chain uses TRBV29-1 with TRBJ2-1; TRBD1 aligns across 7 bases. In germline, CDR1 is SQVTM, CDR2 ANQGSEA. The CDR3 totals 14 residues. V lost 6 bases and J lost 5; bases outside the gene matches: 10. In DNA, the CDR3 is TGCAGCGTAGCTTCCGGGACAGCTAACAATGAGCAGTTCTTC. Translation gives CSVASGTANNEQFF.

CDR3 in amino acids: CASSESLAGGYEQYF. CDR3 sequence (DNA): TGTGCCAGCAGTGAGTCACTAGCGGGGGGCTACGAGCAGTACTTC. This chain joins TRBV2 and TRBJ2-7; 12 bases map to TRBD2. The CDR3 is 15 amino acids. The germline gives CDR1 SNHLY, CDR2 FYNNEI. V was pared by 3 bases and J by 3 bases, with 3 bases of the junction left unmatched.

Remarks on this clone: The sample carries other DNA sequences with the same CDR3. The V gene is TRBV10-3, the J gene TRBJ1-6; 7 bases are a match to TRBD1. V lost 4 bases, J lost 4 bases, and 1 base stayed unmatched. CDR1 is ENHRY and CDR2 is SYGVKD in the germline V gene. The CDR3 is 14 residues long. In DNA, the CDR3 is TGTGCCATCAGTGGACAGGGATATAATTCACCCCTCCACTTT. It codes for CAISGQGYNSPLHF.

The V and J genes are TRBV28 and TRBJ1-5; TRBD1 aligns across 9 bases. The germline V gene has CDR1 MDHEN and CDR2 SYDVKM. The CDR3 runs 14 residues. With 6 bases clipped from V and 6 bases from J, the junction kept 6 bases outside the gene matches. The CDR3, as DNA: TGTGCCAGCAGGGGGACAGGGTCATCTCAGCCCCAGCATTTT. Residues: CASRGTGSSQPQHF. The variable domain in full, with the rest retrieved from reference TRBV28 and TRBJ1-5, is DVKVTQSSRYLVKRTGEKVFLECVQDMDHENMFWYRQDPGLGLRLIYFSYDVKMKEKGDIPEGYSVSREKKERFSLILESASTNQTSMYLCASRGTGSSQPQHFGDGTRLSIL.